This T cell receptor (beta chain) derives from a study of blood T cell repertoires in COVID-19. In the study overall: Samples came from the United States, Italy and Spain, spanning acute and convalescent COVID-19. The cDNA or gDNA used as material had been derived from T cells, B-cell-depleted T cells, or PBMCs.

The CDR3 contains 13 residues. With 4 bases removed from V and 2 bases from J, the gap between germline ends came to 8 bases. Authors' analysis steps: How many nucleated cells were present was estimated from reference gene primer amplification. Assay: immunoSEQ multiplex PCR; the TCRdb copy retains only in-frame clones and omits some. V and J calls and clone size are as listed in that table; D and trimming were resolved from the DNA. In the table there are about 74,000 clones, more than 90% of which are singletons. Sequencing was carried out using peripheral blood. This clonotype was obtained from a man aged 50 to 59 with acute or convalescent COVID-19. The gene calls are TRBV12-3 or TRBV12-4 and TRBJ1-2, with a weak D call TRBD1 (5 bases). CDR3 DNA sequence: TGTGCCAGCAGTTGGGGCGAAAACTATGGCTACACCTTC. It encodes CASSWGENYGYTF.